Presented here are 27 T cell receptor beta chains from one specimen sequenced in a study of blood T cell repertoires in COVID-19. Measured with immunoSEQ multiplex PCR; TCRdb has only the in-frame clones, and not every one. In the table there are about 240,000 clones, 86% of which are singletons. Sequenced: peripheral blood. The receptors come from a man in his sixties with acute or convalescent COVID-19.

This chain uses TRBV6-1 with TRBJ1-3; unclear D gene. The V end lost 2 bases, the J end lost 5 bases, and 13 bases lay between the germline ends. CDR3 length: 15 amino acids. From germline, CDR1 is MNHNS and CDR2 SASEGT. CDR3 sequence reads: CASSEMATQRNTIYF. CDR3 sequence (DNA): TGTGCCAGCAGTGAAATGGCAACGCAGAGAAACACCATATATTTT.

The V call is TRBV30, the J call TRBJ2-1, with TRBD2 matching 14 bases. This CDR3 contains 15 residues. The germline V gene encodes CDR1 GTSNPN and CDR2 SVGIG (reference sequence). V trimming: 1 base; J trimming: 7 bases; junction bases outside the gene matches: 3. The CDR3 region is CAWSEGLAGVNEQFF. The CDR3 nucleotides are TGTGCCTGGAGTGAGGGACTAGCGGGAGTTAATGAGCAGTTCTTC.

The chain couples TRBV7-3 to TRBJ1-1, with D perhaps matching TRBD1 (6 bases). V was shortened by 2 bases and J by 0 bases, with 13 bases between the two germline ends. Looked up from germline, CDR1 is SGHTA and CDR2 is FQGTGA. This CDR3 comprises 16 residues. The chain's CDR3 is CASSLGPRDMNTEAFF. CDR3 DNA sequence: TGTGCCAGCAGCTTAGGCCCCCGGGACATGAACACTGAAGCTTTCTTT.

This chain joins TRBV11-2 and TRBJ2-7; D may be TRBD1 (5 bases). This CDR3 is built from 14 residues. Germline V gene sequence: CDR1 SGHAT, CDR2 FQNNGV. V was clipped by 5 bases and J by 0 bases, with 11 bases between them. Here the CDR3 DNA reads TGTGCCAGCAGCCGGACAACCCGCTCCTACGAGCAGTACTTC. Protein: CASSRTTRSYEQYF.

This clone was detected only once. The chain carries TRBV29-1 and TRBJ1-2, with D possibly TRBD1 on 6 matching bases. The CDR3 covers 14 residues. The V gene's germline CDR1 is SQVTM and CDR2 ANQGSEA. V lost 3 bases, J lost 7 bases, and 18 bases lay in between. The CDR3 loop is CSVDDRQGGGGYTF. The CDR3, as DNA: TGCAGCGTTGACGATCGGCAGGGAGGGGGTGGCTACACCTTC.

V and J are TRBV5-6 and TRBJ1-5, with TRBD1 as a possible D gene (6 bases). CDR1 and CDR2 (germline): SGHDT, YYEEEE. The germline V and J ends were trimmed by 2 bases and 1 base, with 16 bases remaining between them. This CDR3 is built from 17 residues. CDR3 in DNA: TGTGCCAGCAGCTTTCGGGCATCAGGGACAAGCAATCAGCCCCAGCATTTT. Translation: CASSFRASGTSNQPQHF.

The chain has TRBV14 and TRBJ2-5; unclear D gene. In germline, CDR1 is SGHDN, CDR2 FVKESK. Trimming removed 5 bases at V and 5 bases at J, with 15 bases between. The CDR3 consists of 14 residues. CDR3: CASSDRVLEETQYF. The DNA for the CDR3 is TGTGCCAGCAGCGACCGGGTCTTGGAGGAGACCCAGTACTTC. The full variable domain, rest sourced from reference TRBV14 and TRBJ2-5, is EAGVTQFPSHSVIEKGQTVTLRCDPISGHDNLYWYRRVMGKEIKFLLHFVKESKQDESGMPNNRFLAERTGGTYSTLKVQPAELEDSGVYFCASSDRVLEETQYFGPGTRLLVL.

The chain has TRBV19 and TRBJ2-1, with TRBD1 matching over 8 bases. After removal of 7 bases from V and 2 bases from J, the junction contained 16 bases not matched to a gene. The CDR3 extends over 18 amino acids. Germline V gene data show CDR1 as LNHDA and CDR2 as SQIVND (reference sequence). CDR3 residues: CASKGDRRKTDTYNEQFF. CDR3 coding DNA: TGTGCCAGTAAGGGGGACAGGCGAAAGACGGACACCTACAATGAGCAGTTCTTC. The complete variable domain, with remaining parts taken from reference TRBV19 and TRBJ2-1, reads DGGITQSPKYLFRKEGQNVTLSCEQNLNHDAMYWYRQDPGQGLRLIYYSQIVNDFQKGDIAEGYSVSREKKESFPLTVTSAQKNPTAFYLCASKGDRRKTDTYNEQFFGPGTRLTVL.

The chain combines TRBV6-2 or TRBV6-3 with TRBJ2-7; D may be TRBD1 (6 bases). This CDR3 has 14 residues. Trimming removed 2 bases from V and 0 bases from J, with 8 bases in between. The germline V gene has CDR1 MNHEY and CDR2 SVGEGT. CDR3 DNA sequence: TGTGCCAGCAGTTACACGACAGGCTCCTACGAGCAGTACTTC. Translating gives CASSYTTGSYEQYF.

The chain combines TRBV27 with TRBJ1-4; 7 bases are a match to TRBD1. The junction had 16 bases not matched to a gene; V was cut back by 6 bases and J by 0 bases. This CDR3 is 19 amino acids long. The germline gives CDR1 MNHEY, CDR2 SMNVEV (reference sequence). The CDR3 here is CASSRHLATGESTNEKLFF. CDR3 nucleotides: TGTGCCAGCAGCCGCCACCTCGCCACAGGGGAATCAACTAATGAAAAACTGTTTTTT. Full variable domain (missing parts from reference TRBV27 and TRBJ1-4): EAQVTQNPRYLITVTGKKLTVTCSQNMNHEYMSWYRQDPGLGLRQIYYSMNVEVTDKGDVPEGYKVSRKEKRNFPLILESPSPNQTSLYFCASSRHLATGESTNEKLFFGSGTQLSVL.

The chain carries TRBV9 and TRBJ2-1; 12 bases line up with TRBD2. CDR1 is SGDLS and CDR2 is YYNGEE in the germline V gene. V trimming: 4 bases; J trimming: 15 bases; junction bases outside the gene matches: 8. The CDR3 covers 13 residues. The CDR3 reads CASSPRTSGAPFF. The DNA of the CDR3 is TGTGCCAGCAGCCCAAGGACTAGCGGGGCTCCGTTCTTC.

The rearrangement links TRBV29-1 to TRBJ2-2; 8 nucleotides agree with TRBD2. The CDR3 runs to 14 residues. Germline trimming cut 2 bases from V and 6 bases from J; bases unmatched to any gene: 5. Germline V CDR1 and CDR2: SQVTM, ANQGSEA. This CDR3 is CSVERSGRPGELFF. CDR3 nucleotides: TGCAGCGTTGAAAGGAGCGGGAGACCCGGGGAGCTGTTTTTT.

V and J are TRBV7-9 and TRBJ1-4; the D is unclear. Germline CDR1 is SEHNR and CDR2 is FQNEAQ (reference sequence). V was shortened by 6 bases and J by 8 bases, with 13 bases between the two germline ends. The CDR3 loop spans 13 amino acids. For the CDR3, the DNA is TGTGCCAGCAGACCCCCGGGAGGAGAAAAACTGTTTTTT. Its translation: CASRPPGGEKLFF. Drawing the rest from reference TRBV7-9 and TRBJ1-4, the complete variable domain is DTGVSQNPRHKITKRGQNVTFRCDPISEHNRLYWYRQTLGQGPEFLTYFQNEAQLEKSRLLSDRFSAERPKGSFSTLEIQRTEQGDSAMYLCASRPPGGEKLFFGSGTQLSVL.

The CDR3 sequence: CASSYRQETEKLFF. In DNA form, the CDR3 reads TGTGCCAGCAGTTACCGACAGGAGACCGAAAAACTGTTTTTT. This chain connects TRBV6-2 or TRBV6-3 to TRBJ1-4; TRBD1 is a possible D gene (6 bases). Trimming pared 2 bases from V and 8 bases from J, leaving 12 bases between. This CDR3 is built from 14 residues. Germline CDR1 is MNHEY and CDR2 is SVGEGT.

This clone was picked up a small number of times. V gene TRBV6-5 combines with J gene TRBJ1-6, with 9 positions matching TRBD1. CDR1 and CDR2 from the germline V gene are MNHEY and SVGAGI. This CDR3 spans 13 amino acids. The trim removed 6 bases at V and 10 bases at J, leaving 4 bases unmatched. CDR3 sequence: CASRRQGESPLHF. In DNA, the CDR3 is TGTGCCAGCAGGAGACAGGGGGAGTCACCCCTCCACTTT.

This chain connects TRBV11-3 to TRBJ2-4; perhaps TRBD2 as D (5 bases). Germline V CDR1 and CDR2: SGHNT, YENEEA. V lost 0 bases and J lost 7, with 7 bases in between. This CDR3 has 13 residues. Here the CDR3 reads CASSLDRRNIQYF. CDR3 coding DNA: TGTGCCAGCAGCTTAGATCGGAGGAACATTCAGTACTTC.

The J gene is TRBJ2-4, the V gene TRBV28; D perhaps matches TRBD2 (6 bases). The CDR3 totals 16 residues. The germline gives CDR1 MDHEN, CDR2 SYDVKM. V was clipped by 8 bases and J by 1 base, with 18 bases between them. The CDR3 DNA sequence: TGTGCCAGCTCCTTCGCGGGAACCAGGGCCAAAAACATTCAGTACTTC. Translation gives CASSFAGTRAKNIQYF. The whole variable domain, remainder taken from reference TRBV28 and TRBJ2-4, is DVKVTQSSRYLVKRTGEKVFLECVQDMDHENMFWYRQDPGLGLRLIYFSYDVKMKEKGDIPEGYSVSREKKERFSLILESASTNQTSMYLCASSFAGTRAKNIQYFGAGTRLSVL.

This clone was found once. V and J are TRBV28 and TRBJ2-7, with 7 bases aligning to TRBD1. Unmatched junction bases numbered 8, after V lost 6 bases and J lost 0 bases. Germline V gene data show CDR1 as MDHEN and CDR2 as SYDVKM. The CDR3 consists of 15 residues. The CDR3 DNA sequence: TGTGCCAGCAGCCCGACCTGGGACAGCTCCTACGAGCAGTACTTC. Its protein product is CASSPTWDSSYEQYF.

This clone has more than one count but fewer than ten. CDR3 residues: CASTISGMNTGELFF. The CDR3 DNA is TGCGCCAGCACTATTAGCGGGATGAACACCGGGGAGCTGTTTTTT. This chain connects TRBV10-2 to TRBJ2-2, with TRBD2 identical over 8 bases. Looked up from germline, CDR1 is WSHSY and CDR2 is SAAADI. The junction had 5 bases not matched to a gene; V was cut back by 7 bases and J by 1 base. This CDR3 is built from 15 residues.

The genes are TRBV18 and TRBJ2-7; 8 nucleotides line up with TRBD1. CDR1 is KGHSH and CDR2 is LQKENI in the germline V gene. The CDR3 runs to 13 residues. Trimming took 5 bases from V and 5 from J; bases not matched to a gene: 5. The chain's CDR3 is CASSSQGVDEQYF. DNA for the CDR3: TGTGCCAGCTCATCACAGGGGGTCGACGAGCAGTACTTC.

The chain has TRBV7-2 and TRBJ2-7, with 10 nucleotides matching TRBD1. The germline gives CDR1 SGHTA, CDR2 FQGNSA. With 5 bases clipped from V and 6 bases from J, the junction kept 4 bases outside the gene matches. This CDR3 is built from 13 residues. The CDR3 coding sequence is TGTGCCAGCAGCCCCCGGGACAGGGGCGAGCAGTACTTC. It encodes CASSPRDRGEQYF. Drawing the rest from reference TRBV7-2 and TRBJ2-7, the complete variable domain is GAGVSQSPSNKVTEKGKDVELRCDPISGHTALYWYRQSLGQGLEFLIYFQGNSAPDKSGLPSDRFSAERTGGSVSTLTIQRTQQEDSAVYLCASSPRDRGEQYFGPGTRLTVT.

V is TRBV19 and J is TRBJ1-4; maybe TRBD1 (6 bases). The V end lost 5 bases, the J end lost 8 bases, and 18 bases lay between the germline ends. CDR1 LNHDA and CDR2 SQIVND come from the germline V gene (reference sequence). CDR3 length: 15 amino acids. CDR3 sequence: CASSLRQAKGEKLFF. The CDR3 DNA follows: TGTGCCAGTAGTTTGCGACAGGCGAAGGGCGAAAAACTGTTTTTT.

The rearrangement joins TRBV9 to TRBJ2-7; tentative D call: TRBD1 (5 bases). Trimming took 3 bases from V and 6 from J, leaving 13 bases between them. The germline V gene has CDR1 SGDLS and CDR2 YYNGEE. This CDR3 contains 13 residues. For the CDR3, the DNA is TGTGCCAGCAGCGCTTCTACAGGACGCGAGCAGTACTTC. Translation: CASSASTGREQYF.

Only one count was recorded for this clone. This sequence joins TRBV7-6 and TRBJ1-1; a possible D gene is TRBD1 (5 bases). V lost 2 bases and J 0 bases, leaving 10 bases between the germline ends. Germline V lookup: CDR1 SGHVS, CDR2 FNYEAQ. The CDR3 sequence is 15 residues long. The CDR3 bases are TGTGCCAGCAGCTTACGGCAGGGAATGAACACTGAAGCTTTCTTT. Translating it yields CASSLRQGMNTEAFF.

DNA for the CDR3: TGTGCCAGCAGCAACAGCATAGAGGAGACCCAGTACTTC. Translated: CASSNSIEETQYF. This chain connects TRBV5-6 to TRBJ2-5; D gene uncertain. Trimming pared 4 bases from V and 5 bases from J, leaving 12 bases between. This CDR3 has 13 amino acids. The germline V gene has CDR1 SGHDT and CDR2 YYEEEE.

The chain recombines TRBV5-4 with TRBJ2-2, with TRBD1 as a possible D gene (6 bases). This CDR3 is built from 14 residues. Germline CDR1 SGHNT, CDR2 YYREEE (reference sequence). The germline V and J ends were trimmed by 1 base and 6 bases, with 10 bases remaining between them. The CDR3 region has the DNA TGTGCCAGCAGCTTGACAGGGCTCCCCGGGGAGCTGTTTTTT. It is translated as CASSLTGLPGELFF.

V usage is TRBV28 and J usage is TRBJ2-7, with 7 bases fitting TRBD1. The germline CDR1 and CDR2 sequences are MDHEN and SYDVKM. The CDR3 is made up of 17 amino acids. J lost 0 bases, V lost 4 bases, and 12 bases had no gene match. Here the CDR3 reads CASSSWRAGGSSYEQYF. The CDR3 region has the DNA TGTGCCAGCAGTTCTTGGCGAGCAGGGGGTAGCTCCTACGAGCAGTACTTC.